The 32 T cell receptor beta chains given below trace back to one sample, sequenced in a study of cytomegalovirus exposure and HLA in healthy donors. PCR involved 60 Vbeta and 13 Jbeta primers. Data came from immunoSEQ multiplex PCR; TCRdb stores just in-frame clones and leaves some out. The repertoire holds 130,000 to 150,000 clones, with around three fifths as singletons. Material: PBMCs. The receptors were gathered from a woman younger than 45 in good health and CMV-seropositive.

The CDR3 loop is CASRTKTGPTEAFF. The CDR3 coding sequence is TGTGCCAGCAGAACTAAAACCGGCCCTACTGAAGCTTTCTTT. The chain links TRBV6-5 to TRBJ1-1, with D uncertain. The germline gives CDR1 MNHEY, CDR2 SVGAGI. Trimming took off 6 bases at V and 5 bases at J, with 16 bases between the two ends. The CDR3 extends over 14 amino acids.

There are a few counts of this clone. V gene TRBV5-4 combines with J gene TRBJ1-1; D uncertain. The V gene lost 3 bases and the J gene lost 4 bases, with 19 bases spanning the gap. The germline gives CDR1 SGHNT, CDR2 YYREEE (reference sequence). This CDR3 region has 16 residues. The CDR3 reads CASSSAYLGNPTEAFF. Written as DNA, the CDR3 is TGTGCCAGCAGCTCCGCCTACCTCGGGAACCCCACTGAAGCTTTCTTT.

The chain recombines TRBV9 with TRBJ1-1, with a possible D match to TRBD1 (5 bases). Trimming took 0 bases from V and 4 from J, leaving 7 bases between them. The CDR3 covers 13 residues. Looked up from germline, CDR1 is SGDLS and CDR2 is YYNGEE. CDR3 residues: CASSVGRGTEAFF. CDR3 coding DNA: TGTGCCAGCAGCGTAGGAAGGGGCACTGAAGCTTTCTTT.

V usage is TRBV7-7 and J usage is TRBJ1-4, with D maybe TRBD1 (5 bases). Germline CDR1 and CDR2: SSHAT and FNYEAQ (reference sequence). V gave up 1 base and J gave up 8 bases, with 23 bases separating them. The CDR3 spans 18 residues. Here the CDR3 DNA reads TGTGCCAGCAGCTTAGTCGGGGGAAATCCAGCCGTTCGGGAAAAACTGTTTTTT. Its protein is CASSLVGGNPAVREKLFF. The whole variable domain, filled in from reference TRBV7-7 and TRBJ1-4, reads GAGVSQSPRYKVTKRGQDVTLRCDPISSHATLYWYQQALGQGPEFLTYFNYEAQPDKSGLPSDRFSAERPEGSISTLTIQRTEQRDSAMYRCASSLVGGNPAVREKLFFGSGTQLSVL.

The chain combines TRBV11-2 with TRBJ1-1; D is unresolved. The germline V gene has CDR1 SGHAT and CDR2 FQNNGV. This CDR3 is 13 amino acids long. Trimming cost V 1 base and J 6 bases, with 9 bases left between them. This CDR3 is CASSLALRSEAFF. The DNA for the CDR3 is TGTGCCAGCAGCTTAGCCCTGCGATCTGAAGCTTTCTTT.

J is TRBJ2-5 and V is TRBV5-1; 12 nucleotides match TRBD2. Per the germline V gene, CDR1 is SGHRS and CDR2 is YFSETQ. The CDR3 loop spans 17 amino acids. After removal of 5 bases from V and 0 bases from J, the junction contained 8 bases not matched to a gene. The CDR3 is CASRRLAGAQYQETQYF. For the CDR3, the DNA is TGCGCCAGCAGACGACTAGCGGGGGCCCAGTACCAAGAGACCCAGTACTTC.

The chain has TRBV7-8 and TRBJ1-5; a possible D gene is TRBD1 (5 bases). Trimming left V 1 base short and J 7 bases short, with 8 bases between. The length of the CDR3 is 13 residues. Germline V CDR1 and CDR2: SGHVS, FQNEAQ. CDR3 nucleotide sequence: TGTGCCAGCAGCTTAGGACAGATCCAGCCCCAGCATTTT. As protein: CASSLGQIQPQHF.

With respect to this clone: Since no conserved phenylalanine or tryptophan closes the CDR3, a read error is the likely cause. V and J are TRBV6-1 and TRBJ2-7, with D uncertain. V shed 4 bases and J shed 7 bases, with 14 bases lying between them. Germline V lookup: CDR1 MNHNS, CDR2 SASEGT. The CDR3 length is 13 residues. For the CDR3, the DNA is TGTGCCAGCAGTGTATGGGGATTGTGGGAGCAGTACCTC. Its translation is CASSVWGLWEQYL.

This rearrangement joins TRBV4-2 to TRBJ2-4; D is possibly TRBD2 (7 bases). The CDR3 loop spans 14 amino acids. The V end lost 3 bases, the J end lost 8 bases, and 14 bases lay between the germline ends. Germline CDR1 and CDR2: LGHNA and YNFKEQ. This CDR3 reads CASSQTGGSYIQYF. CDR3 DNA: TGTGCCAGCAGCCAGACAGGCGGGAGTTACATTCAGTACTTC.

In this sample, this clone turned up once. Here the CDR3 DNA reads TGTGCCAGCAGCGACAGGGGCCTTACTCACCTCCACTTT. This translates into CASSDRGLTHLHF. The rearrangement links TRBV6-5 to TRBJ1-6; 8 bases line up with TRBD1. The germline V gene has CDR1 MNHEY and CDR2 SVGAGI. CDR3 size: 13 residues. V gave up 6 bases and J gave up 15 bases; unmatched junction bases: 10.

The genes are TRBV6-1 and TRBJ2-2; D remains unclear. V was cut by 4 bases and J by 6 bases, with 15 bases left in between. The CDR3 runs 15 residues. Germline V gene data show CDR1 as MNHNS and CDR2 as SASEGT. The CDR3 sequence: CASSGGPQVAGELFF. In DNA, the CDR3 is TGTGCCAGCAGTGGTGGGCCCCAGGTGGCCGGGGAGCTGTTTTTT.

The rearrangement links TRBV28 to TRBJ1-1, with D hard to call. The germline gives CDR1 MDHEN, CDR2 SYDVKM. The CDR3 has 15 amino acids. Trimming removed 4 bases from V and 1 base from J, with 13 bases in between. CDR3 coding DNA: TGTGCCAGCAGTTCGTTTAGTGCGGGGAACACTGAAGCTTTCTTT. Encoded protein: CASSSFSAGNTEAFF. The full variable domain, in which reference TRBV28 and TRBJ1-1 provide the parts outside the CDR3, is DVKVTQSSRYLVKRTGEKVFLECVQDMDHENMFWYRQDPGLGLRLIYFSYDVKMKEKGDIPEGYSVSREKKERFSLILESASTNQTSMYLCASSSFSAGNTEAFFGQGTRLTVV.

This clone was detected a few times. V usage is TRBV19 and J usage is TRBJ2-6; 8 nucleotides agree with TRBD1. CDR1 is LNHDA and CDR2 is SQIVND in the germline V gene (reference sequence). Losses at the gene ends were 3 bases for V and 1 base for J; bases not matched to a gene: 5. The CDR3 totals 17 residues. CDR3 in amino acids: CASSIGRGRSGANVLTF. CDR3 DNA sequence: TGTGCCAGTAGTATTGGCAGGGGGCGATCTGGGGCCAACGTCCTGACTTTC.

This chain connects TRBV5-1 to TRBJ1-1, with 7 bases identical to TRBD1. In germline, CDR1 is SGHRS, CDR2 YFSETQ. The CDR3 sequence is 16 residues long. With 4 bases clipped from V and 1 base from J, the junction kept 10 bases outside the gene matches. The CDR3 region has the DNA TGCGCCAGCAGCCCAGGGGGAGGTGGAACGAACACTGAAGCTTTCTTT. It translates to CASSPGGGGTNTEAFF.

V is TRBV19 and J is TRBJ2-7; TRBD1 matches at 10 bases. V gave up 7 bases and J gave up 0 bases; unmatched junction bases: 3. Germline V lookup: CDR1 LNHDA, CDR2 SQIVND (reference sequence). The CDR3 is 14 amino acids. DNA for the CDR3: TGTGCCAGTACTAGGACAGGGGGCTCCTACGAGCAGTACTTC. As protein: CASTRTGGSYEQYF. The whole variable domain, filled in from reference TRBV19 and TRBJ2-7, reads DGGITQSPKYLFRKEGQNVTLSCEQNLNHDAMYWYRQDPGQGLRLIYYSQIVNDFQKGDIAEGYSVSREKKESFPLTVTSAQKNPTAFYLCASTRTGGSYEQYFGPGTRLTVT.

The chain is built from TRBV18 and TRBJ1-1; a weak D match, TRBD1 (6 bases). The germline V gene encodes CDR1 KGHSH and CDR2 LQKENI. Trimming stripped 6 bases from V and 1 base from J, with 9 bases between. This CDR3 has 13 residues. The CDR3 loop reads CASSETGNTEAFF. CDR3 nucleotide sequence: TGTGCCAGCTCGGAGACAGGGAACACTGAAGCTTTCTTT.

This clone was counted a few times. The chain has TRBV6-5 and TRBJ1-5, with D maybe TRBD1 (5 bases). The CDR3 has 15 amino acids. CDR1 MNHEY and CDR2 SVGAGI come from the germline V gene. V was clipped by 5 bases and J by 3 bases, with 14 bases between them. CDR3 sequence reads: CASSQRWGDNQPQHF. The CDR3 region has the DNA TGTGCCAGCAGTCAACGGTGGGGGGACAATCAGCCCCAGCATTTT.

This clone was counted a few times. The chain couples TRBV29-1 to TRBJ2-4; 9 bases agree with TRBD1. The trim removed 7 bases at V and 1 base at J, leaving 2 bases unmatched. This CDR3 has 13 amino acids. Per the germline V gene, CDR1 is SQVTM and CDR2 is ANQGSEA. The CDR3 region is CSAGQGAKNIQYF. CDR3 nucleotides: TGCAGCGCTGGACAGGGGGCCAAAAACATTCAGTACTTC.

CDR3 in amino acids: CASSLSLTATEAFF. The CDR3 nucleotides are TGTGCCAGCAGTTTATCACTGACAGCTACTGAAGCTTTCTTT. The chain has TRBV27 and TRBJ1-1; a weak D match, TRBD1 (5 bases). In germline, CDR1 is MNHEY, CDR2 SMNVEV (reference sequence). This CDR3 has 14 residues. V lost 0 bases to trimming and J lost 5 bases, with 10 bases between them.

The J gene is TRBJ1-4, the V gene TRBV29-1; no clear D gene. The CDR3 spans 14 residues. Looked up from germline, CDR1 is SQVTM and CDR2 is ANQGSEA. V was shortened by 4 bases and J by 0 bases, with 9 bases between the two germline ends. The CDR3 DNA sequence: TGCAGCGTTGTAGCCGATACAACTAATGAAAAACTGTTTTTT. Residues: CSVVADTTNEKLFF.

A single count supports this clone. The V gene is TRBV27, the J gene TRBJ2-3; D is perhaps TRBD1 (6 bases). This CDR3 comprises 13 residues. In germline, CDR1 is MNHEY, CDR2 SMNVEV (reference sequence). Between the trimmed V and J ends, which lost 3 bases and 5 bases, there was a span of 9 bases. The CDR3 coding sequence is TGTGCCAGCAGTTTCTGGGGGCGAGATACGCAGTATTTT. Translation gives CASSFWGRDTQYF.

This clone was seen more than once but under ten times. V usage is TRBV4-1 and J usage is TRBJ1-2, with TRBD1 matching 7 bases. CDR1 is MGHRA and CDR2 is YSYEKL in the germline V gene. J lost 0 bases, V lost 1 base, and 2 bases had no gene match. The CDR3 is 15 residues long. CDR3 coding DNA: TGCGCCAGCAGCCAAGCCGGGACAGCTAACTATGGCTACACCTTC. Amino acids: CASSQAGTANYGYTF.

The chain is built from TRBV6-1 and TRBJ2-3, with TRBD1 identical over 9 bases. There are 14 residues in the CDR3. CDR1 is MNHNS and CDR2 is SASEGT in the germline V gene. With 8 bases clipped from V and 3 bases from J, the junction kept 6 bases outside the gene matches. Written as DNA, the CDR3 is TGTGCCAGCGGGGGGGGGACAGGGACAGATACGCAGTATTTT. Translation: CASGGGTGTDTQYF.

This clone was recorded many times. V is TRBV7-9 and J is TRBJ2-5; D is possibly TRBD2 (5 bases). The CDR3 covers 15 residues. The V gene lost 1 base and the J gene lost 1 base, with 10 bases spanning the gap. From germline, CDR1 is SEHNR and CDR2 FQNEAQ (reference sequence). The CDR3 region has the DNA TGTGCCAGCAGCTTAGAGGCTAGCCCCCAAGAGACCCAGTACTTC. It encodes CASSLEASPQETQYF.

As concerns this clone: Additional DNA sequences in this sample encode the identical CDR3. The gene calls are TRBV30 and TRBJ2-1, with 7 bases fitting TRBD2. CDR3 size: 14 residues. J was trimmed by 4 bases and V by 1 base; bases with no gene match: 4. CDR1 is GTSNPN and CDR2 is SVGIG in the germline V gene (reference sequence). The CDR3 DNA is TGTGCCTGGAGTGGCGGGAGAGGATACAATGAGCAGTTCTTC. This gives the protein CAWSGGRGYNEQFF.

This clone appeared a few times. This chain uses TRBV14 with TRBJ1-2; TRBD1 agrees at 7 bases. CDR1 is SGHDN, CDR2 FVKESK, per germline. V lost 4 bases, J lost 5 bases, and 7 bases stayed unmatched. The CDR3 is made up of 14 amino acids. The CDR3 bases are TGTGCCAGCAGCCCCCTGGGACAGAAGTATGGCTACACCTTC. It yields the protein CASSPLGQKYGYTF.

This clone was recorded a few times. The gene calls are TRBV28 and TRBJ2-7; 9 nucleotides agree with TRBD1. The CDR3 runs 15 residues. The trim removed 7 bases at V and 5 bases at J, leaving 12 bases unmatched. Germline V CDR1 and CDR2: MDHEN, SYDVKM. The CDR3 DNA sequence: TGTGCCAGCACCCTACCGGGGACAGGGATCCACGAGCAGTACTTC. Its translation is CASTLPGTGIHEQYF. The full variable domain, its missing parts supplied by reference TRBV28 and TRBJ2-7, is DVKVTQSSRYLVKRTGEKVFLECVQDMDHENMFWYRQDPGLGLRLIYFSYDVKMKEKGDIPEGYSVSREKKERFSLILESASTNQTSMYLCASTLPGTGIHEQYFGPGTRLTVT.

This clone was seen a few times. The rearrangement uses TRBV4-1 and TRBJ1-1; TRBD1 might be the D (5 bases). The V end lost 6 bases, the J end lost 11 bases, and 22 bases lay between the germline ends. The germline gives CDR1 MGHRA, CDR2 YSYEKL. The CDR3 sequence is 14 residues long. CDR3 sequence reads: CASSLWTGTGEAFF. The CDR3 DNA reads as TGCGCCAGCAGTCTATGGACGGGGACGGGGGAGGCTTTCTTT.

This chain joins TRBV5-8 and TRBJ1-1; unclear D gene. The CDR3 length is 14 residues. Germline V gives CDR1 SGHTS, CDR2 YDEGEE. V was trimmed by 1 base and J by 2 bases, leaving 9 bases between them. Here the CDR3 reads CASSLNEKNTEAFF. In DNA form, the CDR3 reads TGTGCCAGCAGCTTGAACGAGAAAAACACTGAAGCTTTCTTT. Filled out from reference TRBV5-8 and TRBJ1-1, the complete variable domain reads EAGVTQSPTHLIKTRGQQATLRCSPISGHTSVYWYQQALGLGLQFLLWYDEGEERNRGNFPPRFSGRQFPNYSSELNVNALELEDSALYLCASSLNEKNTEAFFGQGTRLTVV.

The rearrangement joins TRBV5-1 to TRBJ2-7, with D possibly matching TRBD2 (5 bases). The length of the CDR3 is 15 residues. Germline assignment: CDR1 SGHRS and CDR2 YFSETQ. Trimming shortened V by 0 bases and J by 3 bases, and 13 bases separated the two germline ends. CDR3 sequence (DNA): TGCGCCAGCAGCTTGGGGACTGGCCTTGGCTACGAGCAGTACTTC. Translation: CASSLGTGLGYEQYF.

This sequence joins TRBV15 and TRBJ2-5; no clear D. Germline CDR1 is LNHNV and CDR2 is YYDKDF (reference sequence). The CDR3 totals 14 residues. V lost 0 bases and J 5 bases, leaving 10 bases between the germline ends. CDR3 coding DNA: TGTGCCACCAGCAGAGATCCGAAAGAGGAGACCCAGTACTTC. It translates to CATSRDPKEETQYF.

The rearrangement links TRBV5-1 to TRBJ1-4; perhaps TRBD1 as D (6 bases). Deletions cut 5 bases from V and 4 bases from J, with 9 bases between. The CDR3 extends over 13 amino acids. The germline V gene encodes CDR1 SGHRS and CDR2 YFSETQ. CDR3 sequence: CASRSDSNEKLFF. The CDR3 nucleotides read TGCGCCAGCAGGTCGGACAGTAATGAAAAACTGTTTTTT.